This T cell receptor beta chain comes out of a study of T cells in Graves' hyperthyroidism and ophthalmopathy. Study-wide results and limits: Most clonotypes expanded in thyroid above 0.001 were likewise present in blood.

RNA transcripts served as the template for amplifying TCR beta CDR3 regions. The HTBI primer set drove a first-round RT-PCR of the TCR CDR3. TCRdb reanalysed the multiplex PCR reads using MiXCR and keeps one entry per CDR3 protein. The sample holds approximately 510,000 distinct CDR3 sequences, about 20% seen once. The V and J ends lost 0 bases and 2 bases respectively, with 10 bases between them. Germline CDR1 is LGHNA and CDR2 is YNFKEQ. CDR3 size: 16 residues. Among the patients, aged 18 to 65, hyperthyroidism was newly diagnosed and had lasted under 2 months. Diagnoses used clinical symptoms, serum thyroxine and TRAb, thyroid ultrasound and orbital computed tomography. There are a few counts of this clonotype. Its cognate antigen is unknown.

Source material: blood. The TCR originated in a young man with Graves' hyperthyroidism. The J gene is TRBJ2-2, the V gene TRBV4-2; TRBD2 is a possible D gene (5 bases). The CDR3 bases are TGTGCCAGCAGCCAAGAACGGACTCATAACACCGGGGAGCTGTTTTTT. Translating it yields CASSQERTHNTGELFF.